This T cell receptor beta chain emerged from a study of T cell repertoires in cytomegalovirus infection. General study points: Cumulative public TCR beta family frequency identified CMV carriers with the relevant HLA.

This clonotype was observed many times. Its antigen is not identified. Unmatched junction bases numbered 12, after V lost 4 bases and J lost 5 bases. CDR1 and CDR2 (germline): MDHEN, SYDVKM. This CDR3 is 17 amino acids long. From the reads, TCRdb called clonotypes with MiXCR, one entry per CDR3 protein. The sample carries approximately 500,000 distinct CDR3 sequences, approximately 10% recorded once. Sequenced input: PBMCs. The chain carries TRBV28 and TRBJ2-5, with 11 bases identical to TRBD2. The receptor was derived from a human donor in good health (CMV status not recorded). Some clones in this sample may be carry-over from other donors' samples. The CDR3 loop is CASSYQSTSGVLETQYF. The DNA of the CDR3 is TGTGCCAGCAGTTATCAGTCGACTAGCGGGGTACTTGAGACCCAGTACTTC.